The clone carrying this T cell receptor (beta chain) appeared once. Its matching antigen is unknown. These data come from a study of CD8+CD57+ T cells in acquired aplastic anemia. For the study at large: CD4+ and CD8+ cells, once sorted, gave DNA averaging roughly 3.2 ug.

CDR1 and CDR2 (germline): SNHLY, FYNNEI. This CDR3 region has 15 residues. Trimming left V 6 bases short and J 7 bases short, with 19 bases between. Whole-study findings and limits: Overlap between patients and controls comprised 25 to 35 CD8+ CDR3 sequences. CD8+ Simpson's diversity did not differ significantly between patients and controls.

Patients included in sequencing had previously demonstrated CD8+CD57+ cell expansion by flow cytometry. Severe acquired aplastic anemia affected all patients. Genomic DNA served as template for TCR beta VDJ and CDR3 profiling. TCRdb recomputed calls from the reads with MiXCR, one row per CDR3 protein. The sample includes around 290,000 distinct CDR3 sequences, 56% of them seen just once. The chain joins TRBV2 to TRBJ1-5; D might be TRBD1 (6 bases). Sequenced input: sorted CD4+, CD8+, or CD8+CD57+ T cells (not recorded which) from PBMCs. The origin of this receptor is a human donor with aplastic anemia. The CDR3 coding sequence is TGTGCCAGCAGCGTTGGGGGGCCCGGGGGACAGCCCCAGCATTTT. Residues: CASSVGGPGGQPQHF.